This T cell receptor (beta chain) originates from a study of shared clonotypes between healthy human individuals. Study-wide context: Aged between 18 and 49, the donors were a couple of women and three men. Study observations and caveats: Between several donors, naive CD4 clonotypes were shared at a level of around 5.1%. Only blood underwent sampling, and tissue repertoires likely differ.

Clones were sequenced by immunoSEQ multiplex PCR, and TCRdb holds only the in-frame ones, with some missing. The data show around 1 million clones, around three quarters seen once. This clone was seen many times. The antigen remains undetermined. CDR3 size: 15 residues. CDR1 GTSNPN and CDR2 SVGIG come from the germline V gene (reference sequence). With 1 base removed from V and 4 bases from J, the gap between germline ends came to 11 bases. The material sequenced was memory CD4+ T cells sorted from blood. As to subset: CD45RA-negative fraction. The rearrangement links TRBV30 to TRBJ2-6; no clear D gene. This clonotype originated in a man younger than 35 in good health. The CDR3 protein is CAWSAGQPGANVLTF. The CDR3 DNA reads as TGTGCCTGGAGTGCCGGGCAGCCGGGGGCCAACGTCCTGACTTTC.